A single T cell receptor beta chain is shown here with its context. CDR3 length equals 12 residues. Germline trimming cut 5 bases from V and 6 bases from J; bases unmatched to any gene: 3. Germline assignment: CDR1 SEHNR and CDR2 FQNEAQ (reference sequence). The sample comes from a study of blood T cell repertoires in COVID-19. Whole-study context: PBMCs, B-cell-depleted T cells, or T cells were the source of the cDNA or gDNA that made up the material.

Study processing details: Amplified reference gene primers provided the basis for estimating nucleated cell counts. Method: immunoSEQ multiplex PCR; TCRdb's copy keeps in-frame clones and lacks some. For V, J and clone size, that table is used; D and trimming come from the DNA. The sample holds under 100,000 clones, more than 70% seen once. This TCR came from a human donor in a cohort sampled during active COVID-19. V usage is TRBV7-9 and J usage is TRBJ1-1, with 7 bases that match TRBD1. The source material was peripheral blood. The CDR3 region has the DNA TGTGCCAGCAGCCTACAGGGGTCTGAAGCTTTCTTT. Translation gives CASSLQGSEAFF.